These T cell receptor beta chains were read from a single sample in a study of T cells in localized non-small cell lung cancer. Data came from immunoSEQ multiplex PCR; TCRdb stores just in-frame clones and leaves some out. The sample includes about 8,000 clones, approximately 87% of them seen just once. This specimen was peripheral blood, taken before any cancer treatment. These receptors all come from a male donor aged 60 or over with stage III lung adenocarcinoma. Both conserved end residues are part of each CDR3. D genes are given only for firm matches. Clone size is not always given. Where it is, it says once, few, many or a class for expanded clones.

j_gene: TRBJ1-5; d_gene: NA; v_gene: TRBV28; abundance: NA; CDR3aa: CASSRAGEQPQHF; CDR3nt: TGTGCCAGCAGTCGCGCAGGAGAGCAGCCCCAGCATTTT
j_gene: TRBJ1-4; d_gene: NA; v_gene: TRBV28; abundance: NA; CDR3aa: CASTISGNEKLFF; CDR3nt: TGTGCCAGCACGATAAGTGGTAATGAAAAACTGTTTTTT
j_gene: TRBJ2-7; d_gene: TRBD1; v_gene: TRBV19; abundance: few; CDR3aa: CASSLYPDRAVGEQYF; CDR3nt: TGTGCCAGTAGTCTATACCCGGACAGGGCGGTGGGCGAGCAGTACTTC
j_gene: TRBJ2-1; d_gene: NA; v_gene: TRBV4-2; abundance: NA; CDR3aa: CASSQELSSSYNEQFF; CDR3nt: TGTGCCAGCAGCCAAGAACTCTCCAGCTCCTACAATGAGCAGTTCTTC
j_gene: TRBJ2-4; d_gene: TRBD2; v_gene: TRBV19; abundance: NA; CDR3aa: CATRRTGGGVKNIQYF; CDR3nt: TGTGCCACCCGTAGAACGGGAGGAGGGGTGAAAAACATTCAGTACTTC
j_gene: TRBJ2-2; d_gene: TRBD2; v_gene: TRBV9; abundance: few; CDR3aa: CASSVGGGRLSSGELFF; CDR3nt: TGTGCCAGCAGCGTAGGGGGCGGGAGGCTCTCCTCCGGGGAGCTGTTTTTT
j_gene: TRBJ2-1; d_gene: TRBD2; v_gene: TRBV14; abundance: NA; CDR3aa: CASSHPGLAGYNEQFF; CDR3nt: TGTGCCAGCAGCCACCCGGGACTAGCGGGATACAATGAGCAGTTCTTC
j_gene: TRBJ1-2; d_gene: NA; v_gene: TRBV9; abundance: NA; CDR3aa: CASSEFYGGSNGYTF; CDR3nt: TGTGCCAGCAGCGAATTCTACGGAGGTTCCAATGGCTACACCTTC
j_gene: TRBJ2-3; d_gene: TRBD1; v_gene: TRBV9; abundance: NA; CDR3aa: CASSTAWTGGTDTQYF; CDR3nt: TGTGCCAGCAGCACAGCCTGGACAGGGGGCACAGATACGCAGTATTTT
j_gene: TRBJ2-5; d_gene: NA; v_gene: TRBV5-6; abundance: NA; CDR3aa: CASSPGVRGQETQYF; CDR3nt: TGTGCCAGCAGCCCCGGGGTGCGGGGACAAGAGACCCAGTACTTC
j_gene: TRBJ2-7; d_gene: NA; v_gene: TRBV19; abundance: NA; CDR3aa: CATSTGSAFYEQYF; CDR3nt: TGTGCCACCTCAACAGGGTCAGCCTTCTACGAGCAGTACTTC
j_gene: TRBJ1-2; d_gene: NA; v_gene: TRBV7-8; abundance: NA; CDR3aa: CASSLEELSFYGYTF; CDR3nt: TGTGCCAGCAGCTTAGAAGAGCTCAGCTTCTATGGCTACACCTTC
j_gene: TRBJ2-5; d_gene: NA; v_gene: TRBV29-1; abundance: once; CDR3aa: CSVESGAQETQYF; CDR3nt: TGCAGCGTTGAATCGGGTGCCCAAGAGACCCAGTACTTC
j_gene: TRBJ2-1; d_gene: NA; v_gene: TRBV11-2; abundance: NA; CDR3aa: CASSLVLSSYNEQFF; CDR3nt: TGTGCCAGCAGCTTAGTACTCTCCTCCTACAATGAGCAGTTCTTC
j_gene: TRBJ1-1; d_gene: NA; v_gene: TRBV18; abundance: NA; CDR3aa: CASSPSANRGQF; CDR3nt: TGTGCCAGCTCACCAAGCGCAAATCGGGGGCAGTTT
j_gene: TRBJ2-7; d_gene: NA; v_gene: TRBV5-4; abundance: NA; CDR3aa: CASSLGPDQQYF; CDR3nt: TGTGCCAGCAGCTTGGGTCCGGACCAGCAGTACTTC
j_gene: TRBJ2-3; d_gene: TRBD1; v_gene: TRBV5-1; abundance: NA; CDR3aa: CASSLGTGGTDTQYF; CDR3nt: TGCGCCAGCAGCTTGGGGACAGGGGGCACAGATACGCAGTATTTT
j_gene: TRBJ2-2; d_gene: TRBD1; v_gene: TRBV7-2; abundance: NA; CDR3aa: CASSRDRVDTGELFF; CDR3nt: TGTGCCAGCAGCCGGGACAGGGTGGACACCGGGGAGCTGTTTTTT
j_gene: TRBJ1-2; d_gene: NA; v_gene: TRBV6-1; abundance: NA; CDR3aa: CASSVRENGYTF; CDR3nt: TGTGCCAGCAGTGTTAGGGAAAATGGCTACACCTTC
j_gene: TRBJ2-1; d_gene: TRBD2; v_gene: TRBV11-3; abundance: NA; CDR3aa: CASSPARSGGEQFF; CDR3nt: TGTGCCAGCAGCCCAGCGAGAAGCGGGGGGGAGCAGTTCTTC
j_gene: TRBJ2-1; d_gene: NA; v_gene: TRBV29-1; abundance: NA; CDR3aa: CSGVRGTSHNEQFF; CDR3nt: TGCAGCGGGGTACGAGGGACGAGTCACAATGAGCAGTTCTTC
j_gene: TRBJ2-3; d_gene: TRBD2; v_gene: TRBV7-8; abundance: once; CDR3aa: CASSLRLAGANRADTQYF; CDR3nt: TGTGCCAGCAGCTTAAGGCTAGCGGGAGCTAACCGGGCAGATACGCAGTATTTT
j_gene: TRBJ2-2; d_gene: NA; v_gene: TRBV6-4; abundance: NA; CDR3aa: CASSDQKRYGAGTGELFF; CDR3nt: TGTGCCAGCAGTGATCAAAAAAGGTACGGGGCGGGCACCGGGGAGCTGTTTTTT
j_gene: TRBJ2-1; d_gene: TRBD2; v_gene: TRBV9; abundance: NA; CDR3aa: CASSGERGSYNEQFF; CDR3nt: TGTGCCAGCAGCGGGGAGCGGGGCTCCTACAATGAGCAGTTCTTC
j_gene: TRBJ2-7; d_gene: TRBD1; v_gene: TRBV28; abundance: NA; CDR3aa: CASSRPVRTGAGSYEQYF; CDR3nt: TGTGCCAGCAGTCGACCCGTCAGGACAGGGGCAGGCTCCTACGAGCAGTACTTC
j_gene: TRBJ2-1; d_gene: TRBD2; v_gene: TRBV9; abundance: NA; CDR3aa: CASSVGASGSSEQFF; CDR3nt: TGTGCCAGCAGCGTAGGGGCTAGCGGGAGTAGCGAGCAGTTCTTC
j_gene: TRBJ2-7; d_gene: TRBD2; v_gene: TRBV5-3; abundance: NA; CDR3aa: CARSPRPLADPAYEQYF; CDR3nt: TGTGCCAGAAGCCCGCGACCCCTAGCGGATCCCGCCTACGAGCAGTACTTC
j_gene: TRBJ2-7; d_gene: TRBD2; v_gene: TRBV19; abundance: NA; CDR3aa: CASSMAGGVEQYF; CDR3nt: TGTGCCAGTAGTATGGCGGGGGGAGTCGAGCAGTACTTC
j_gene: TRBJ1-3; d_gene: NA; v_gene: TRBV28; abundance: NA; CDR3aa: CASSLIRRNTIYF; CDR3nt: TGTGCCAGCAGTTTGATCAGGAGAAACACCATATATTTT
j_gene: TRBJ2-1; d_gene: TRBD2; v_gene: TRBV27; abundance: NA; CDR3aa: CASSSGRDEQFF; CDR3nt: TGTGCCAGCAGTTCTGGGAGGGATGAGCAGTTCTTC
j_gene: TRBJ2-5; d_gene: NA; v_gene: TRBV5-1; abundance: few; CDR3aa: CASSLTGSPRETQYF; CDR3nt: TGCGCCAGCAGCTTGACAGGGTCCCCAAGAGAGACCCAGTACTTC
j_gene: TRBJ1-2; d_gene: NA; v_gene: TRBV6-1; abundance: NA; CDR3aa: CASSEARGDGYTF; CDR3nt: TGTGCCAGCAGTGAAGCGCGTGGGGATGGCTACACCTTC
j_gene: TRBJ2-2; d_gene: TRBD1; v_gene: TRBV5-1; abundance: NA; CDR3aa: CASSLRQGIGTGELFF; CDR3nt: TGCGCCAGCAGCCTGAGACAGGGCATAGGCACCGGGGAGCTGTTTTTT
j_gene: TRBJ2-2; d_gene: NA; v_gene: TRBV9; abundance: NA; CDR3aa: CASSLVGTGGELFF; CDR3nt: TGTGCCAGCAGCCTTGTGGGCACAGGCGGGGAGCTGTTTTTT
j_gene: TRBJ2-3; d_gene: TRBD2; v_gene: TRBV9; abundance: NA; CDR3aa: CASSISGGSADTQYF; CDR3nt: TGTGCCAGCAGCATTAGCGGGGGGAGCGCAGATACGCAGTATTTT
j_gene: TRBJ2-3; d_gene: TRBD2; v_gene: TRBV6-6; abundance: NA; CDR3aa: CASRGLAGVLTDTQYF; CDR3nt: TGTGCCAGCAGGGGGCTAGCGGGAGTTTTAACAGATACGCAGTATTTT
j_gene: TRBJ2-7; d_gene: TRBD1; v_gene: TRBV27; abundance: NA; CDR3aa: CASSLTGEYEQYF; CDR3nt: TGTGCCAGCAGTCTTACAGGGGAGTACGAGCAGTACTTC
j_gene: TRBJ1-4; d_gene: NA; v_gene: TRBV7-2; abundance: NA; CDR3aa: CASSLVRAGRLFF; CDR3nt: TGTGCCAGCAGCTTAGTGCGGGCAGGTAGACTGTTTTTT
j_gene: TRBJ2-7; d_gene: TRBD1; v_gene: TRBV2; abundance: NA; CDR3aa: CASSEGTGTEEQYF; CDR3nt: TGTGCCAGCAGTGAAGGGACAGGGACAGAAGAGCAGTACTTC
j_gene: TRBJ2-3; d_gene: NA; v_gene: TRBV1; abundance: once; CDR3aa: CTSNGRDTQYF; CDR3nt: TGCACCAGCAACGGCCGGGATACGCAGTATTTT
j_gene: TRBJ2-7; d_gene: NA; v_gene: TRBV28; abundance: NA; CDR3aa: CASSLTAGISYEQYF; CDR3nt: TGTGCCAGCAGTCTGACAGCCGGTATTTCCTACGAGCAGTACTTC
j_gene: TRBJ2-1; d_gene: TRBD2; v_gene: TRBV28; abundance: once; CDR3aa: CASGPGGGRADNEQFF; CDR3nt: TGTGCCAGCGGTCCCGGCGGCGGGAGGGCCGACAATGAGCAGTTCTTC
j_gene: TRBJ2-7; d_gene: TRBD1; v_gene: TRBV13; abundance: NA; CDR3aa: CASSSIGTGASRSTYEQYF; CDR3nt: TGTGCCAGCAGCTCAATCGGGACAGGGGCCTCCCGTTCTACCTACGAGCAGTACTTC
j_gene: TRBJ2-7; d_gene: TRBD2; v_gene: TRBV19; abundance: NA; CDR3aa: CASSPLAGPYEQYF; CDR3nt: TGTGCCAGTAGTCCCCTAGCGGGGCCCTACGAGCAGTACTTC
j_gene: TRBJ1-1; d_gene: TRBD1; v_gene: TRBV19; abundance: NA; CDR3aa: CASRVGQGVTEAFF; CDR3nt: TGTGCCAGTAGAGTGGGACAGGGGGTCACTGAAGCTTTCTTT
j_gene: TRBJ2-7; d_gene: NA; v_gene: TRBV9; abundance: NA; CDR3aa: CASSAPGTATYEQYF; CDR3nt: TGTGCCAGCAGCGCCCCCGGGACCGCAACCTACGAGCAGTACTTC
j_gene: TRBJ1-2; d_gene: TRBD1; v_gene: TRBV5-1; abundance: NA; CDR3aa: CASSLSPRQGETGYTF; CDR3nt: TGCGCCAGCAGCTTGTCCCCCCGACAGGGTGAGACTGGCTACACCTTC
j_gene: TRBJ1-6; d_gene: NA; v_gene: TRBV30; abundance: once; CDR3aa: CAWSGQNSPLHF; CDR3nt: TGTGCCTGGAGTGGCCAAAATTCACCCCTCCACTTT
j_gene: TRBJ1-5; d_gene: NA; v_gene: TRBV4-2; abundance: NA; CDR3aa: CASSQVWEGGYSNQPQHF; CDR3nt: TGTGCCAGCAGCCAAGTTTGGGAGGGGGGATATAGCAATCAGCCCCAGCATTTT
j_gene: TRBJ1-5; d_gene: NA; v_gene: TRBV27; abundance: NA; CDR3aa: CASSLWGGRPQHF; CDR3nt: TGTGCCAGCAGTTTATGGGGCGGGCGGCCCCAGCATTTT
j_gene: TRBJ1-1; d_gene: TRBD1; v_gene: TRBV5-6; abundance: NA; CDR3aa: CASTLQGPNTEAFF; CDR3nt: TGTGCCAGCACTTTACAGGGGCCAAACACTGAAGCTTTCTTT
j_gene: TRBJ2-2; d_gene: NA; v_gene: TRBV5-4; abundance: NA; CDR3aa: CASSPPRSWRSNTGELFF; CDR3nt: TGTGCCAGCAGCCCACCTCGATCATGGCGCTCGAACACCGGGGAGCTGTTTTTT
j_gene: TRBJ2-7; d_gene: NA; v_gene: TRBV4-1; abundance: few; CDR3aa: CASSQDRAAATEQYF; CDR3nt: TGCGCCAGCAGCCAAGATCGGGCAGCTGCCACCGAGCAGTACTTC
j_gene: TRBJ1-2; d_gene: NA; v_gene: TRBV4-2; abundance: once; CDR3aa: CASSQDLGFSVYGYTF; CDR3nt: TGTGCCAGCAGCCAAGATTTGGGGTTTAGTGTCTATGGCTACACCTTC
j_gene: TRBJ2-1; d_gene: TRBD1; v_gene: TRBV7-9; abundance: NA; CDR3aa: CASSSGAALDRGQYNEQFF; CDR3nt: TGTGCCAGCAGCTCGGGCGCTGCTTTAGACAGGGGACAGTACAATGAGCAGTTCTTC
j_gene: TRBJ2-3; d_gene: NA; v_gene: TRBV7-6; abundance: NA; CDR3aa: CASSPGTSTDTQYF; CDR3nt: TGTGCCAGCAGCCCTGGGACTAGCACAGATACGCAGTATTTT
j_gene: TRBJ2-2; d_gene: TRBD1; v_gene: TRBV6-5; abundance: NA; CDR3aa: CASSYARGIGELFF; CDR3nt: TGTGCCAGCAGTTACGCCAGGGGGATCGGGGAGCTGTTTTTT
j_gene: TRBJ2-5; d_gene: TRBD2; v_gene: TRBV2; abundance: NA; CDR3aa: CATTGRETQYF; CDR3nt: TGTGCCACCACCGGGAGGGAGACCCAGTACTTC
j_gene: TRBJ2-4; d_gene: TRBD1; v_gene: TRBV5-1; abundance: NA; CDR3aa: CASSFGQGGAKNIQYF; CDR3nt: TGCGCCAGCAGCTTTGGACAGGGAGGAGCAAAAAACATTCAGTACTTC
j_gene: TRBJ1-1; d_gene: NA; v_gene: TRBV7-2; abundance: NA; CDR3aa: CASSLGGRTEAFF; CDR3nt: TGTGCCAGCAGCTTAGGAGGGCGGACTGAAGCTTTCTTT